This T cell receptor beta chain was profiled in a study of T cell responses to AZD1222 COVID-19 vaccine. In the study overall: Pooled samples include second doses given at about 4 or 12 weeks. Study-wide results and limits: Increases in Spike-specific TCR breadth and depth were seen after two AZD1222 doses. None of the repertoires were sampled until the peak T cell response had passed. Females outnumbered males among donors, who were mostly white British; clonal diversity was possibly underestimated.

V lost 2 bases and J lost 8, with 9 bases in between. The length of the CDR3 is 13 residues. Of note for this clone: Its antigen is not known.

The repertoire was sequenced with immunoSEQ multiplex PCR; TCRdb's copy has only in-frame clones and lacks some. This table holds some 170,000 clones, about 92% found once. This clonotype originated in an adult in good health. Sequenced here: peripheral blood, sampled on day 0 of AZD1222 vaccination. The rearrangement uses TRBV12-3 or TRBV12-4 and TRBJ1-4; D is uncertain. CDR3 DNA sequence: TGTGCCAGCAGTTTAAGAGAGGGAGAAAAACTGTTTTTT. Its protein is CASSLREGEKLFF.